This TCR beta chain stems from a study of T cells in localized non-small cell lung cancer. Germline values: CDR1 SGHTA, CDR2 FQGTGA. V was cut by 5 bases and J by 5 bases, with 13 bases left in between. CDR3 length: 13 amino acids. Sequencing was performed with immunoSEQ multiplex PCR; in TCRdb, only in-frame clones are kept and a portion is missing. Of around 19,000 clones listed, around 88% are singletons. The chain is built from TRBV7-3 and TRBJ2-7, with TRBD2 as a possible D gene (6 bases). This specimen was peripheral blood, taken before any cancer treatment. The source is an older male donor with stage III lung adenocarcinoma. DNA of the CDR3: TGTGCCAGCAGCCCCGCGGGGTCCCACGAGCAGTACTTC. It translates to CASSPAGSHEQYF.